This T cell receptor (beta chain) was retrieved from a study of blood T cell repertoires in COVID-19. For the study at large: COVID-19 samples, acute and convalescent, were from the United States, Italy and Spain. Nucleic acid was either cDNA or gDNA, and it came from T cells, B-cell-depleted T cells, or PBMCs.

Authors' analysis steps: Amplification of reference gene primers was used by the study to estimate nucleated cell counts. The protocol was immunoSEQ multiplex PCR, while the TCRdb copy is restricted to in-frame clones and leaves out a portion. The D gene and trimming were derived from the DNA, and the V and J assignments and clone size from that table. The sample carries some 180,000 clones, over 75% recorded once. This clone was detected a few times. V was clipped by 0 bases and J by 5 bases; unmatched bases: 8. The germline gives CDR1 SGDLS, CDR2 YYNGEE. The CDR3 is 17 amino acids. Sequencing input: peripheral blood. The chain links TRBV9 to TRBJ2-1; 10 bases fit TRBD2. This receptor was obtained from a man in his fifties or sixties with acute or convalescent COVID-19. The CDR3 nucleotides read TGTGCCAGCAGCGTAGCTGGAGCGGGAGGGCCCCACAATGAGCAGTTCTTC. This codes for CASSVAGAGGPHNEQFF.